This record covers a single T cell receptor beta chain. The germline gives CDR1 SQVTM, CDR2 ANQGSEA. The CDR3 has 13 residues. The V gene end was trimmed by 7 bases and the J gene end by 7 bases; junction bases not matched to a gene: 8. The record originates from a study of blood T cell repertoires in COVID-19. The repertoire was sequenced with immunoSEQ multiplex PCR; TCRdb's copy has only in-frame clones and lacks some. Found here are tens of thousands of clones, approximately 80% of them singletons; the top ten hold around 5.9%. This clonotype was sampled from a woman aged 55-70 years with acute or convalescent COVID-19. Material: peripheral blood. V usage is TRBV29-1 and J usage is TRBJ2-2, with TRBD1 identical over 8 bases. DNA of the CDR3: TGCAGCGCAGCAGGGGGCTTGGACGGGGAGCTGTTTTTT. It specifies CSAAGGLDGELFF.